The 27 T cell receptor beta chains below come from one sample, sequenced in a study of graft-versus-host responses after intestinal transplantation. Libraries were prepared by immunoSEQ multiplex PCR; TCRdb keeps only in-frame clonotypes and omits some of them. Among about 130,000 clones listed, 85% to 95% were seen once. Antigen specificity for these receptors is unknown. The specimen comprised unstimulated CD4+ T cells sorted from spleen or lymph node cells, sampled before intestinal transplant. The receptors derive from a human donor who received an intestinal transplant.

This chain joins TRBV2 and TRBJ2-5; TRBD1 agrees at 8 bases. Losses at the gene ends were 5 bases for V and 4 bases for J; bases not matched to a gene: 9. The CDR3 consists of 15 residues. CDR1 and CDR2 (germline): SNHLY, FYNNEI. In DNA form, the CDR3 reads TGTGCCAGCAGTTCACAGGGGGGTCCGGGAGAGACCCAGTACTTC. Amino acids: CASSSQGGPGETQYF.

This clone appeared once. This rearrangement joins TRBV18 to TRBJ2-3; 9 positions match TRBD2. This CDR3 has 16 residues. Trimming took 3 bases from V and 5 from J; bases not matched to a gene: 9. The germline gives CDR1 KGHSH, CDR2 LQKENI. CDR3 coding DNA: TGTGCCAGCTCACCCTCGCGCGGGGGGGCCGGAGATACGCAGTATTTT. This sequence encodes CASSPSRGGAGDTQYF.

This chain links TRBV6-1 with TRBJ2-3; 9 bases fit TRBD1. This CDR3 is 15 amino acids long. V shed 4 bases, J shed 4 bases, and the junction held 6 bases outside the gene matches. Germline V gene sequence: CDR1 MNHNS, CDR2 SASEGT. The CDR3 coding sequence is TGTGCCAGCAGTGTGGACAGGGGCGGGGCAGATACGCAGTATTTT. Protein product: CASSVDRGGADTQYF.

The chain couples TRBV5-1 to TRBJ1-6, with TRBD1 identical over 8 bases. Germline CDR1 and CDR2: SGHRS and YFSETQ. V lost 1 base and J lost 9; bases outside the gene matches: 6. The CDR3 has 15 residues. The CDR3 nucleotides are TGCGCCAGCAGCTTGTCAGGGGGCCAGGGTTCACCCCTCCACTTT. This codes for CASSLSGGQGSPLHF.

The chain joins TRBV7-9 to TRBJ2-3, with TRBD1 as a possible D gene (5 bases). V shed 1 base and J shed 2 bases, with 10 bases lying between them. The CDR3 is made up of 15 amino acids. Germline V gives CDR1 SEHNR, CDR2 FQNEAQ (reference sequence). CDR3 in DNA: TGTGCCAGCAGCTTAGGAACAGGTTACACAGATACGCAGTATTTT. This encodes CASSLGTGYTDTQYF. The whole variable domain, filled in from reference TRBV7-9 and TRBJ2-3, reads DTGVSQNPRHKITKRGQNVTFRCDPISEHNRLYWYRQTLGQGPEFLTYFQNEAQLEKSRLLSDRFSAERPKGSFSTLEIQRTEQGDSAMYLCASSLGTGYTDTQYFGPGTRLTVL.

The chain is built from TRBV5-6 and TRBJ1-2, with a possible D match to TRBD1 (6 bases). Germline lookup yields CDR1 SGHDT and CDR2 YYEEEE. This CDR3 region has 13 residues. V lost 1 base and J lost 6, with 10 bases in between. In nucleotides, the CDR3 is TGTGCCAGCAGCTTGACAGGGTATGATGGCTACACCTTC. As protein: CASSLTGYDGYTF.

The V gene is TRBV19, the J gene TRBJ2-5; 16 bases are a match to TRBD2. The J call could be wrong; TRBJ2-7 is a better fit for the DNA end. The CDR3 covers 16 residues. CDR1 is LNHDA, CDR2 SQIVND, per germline (reference sequence). CDR3 sequence (DNA): TGTGCCAGTAGCCCGGGACTAGCGGGGGGGACCTACGAGCAGTACTTC. This sequence encodes CASSPGLAGGTYEQYF.

The chain couples TRBV10-1 to TRBJ2-5; D gene uncertain. V lost 2 bases to trimming and J lost 5 bases, with 18 bases between them. CDR3 length: 16 residues. CDR1 and CDR2 (germline): WNHNN, SYGVQD (reference sequence). CDR3 loop: CASSEGPFPPRETQYF. The CDR3 nucleotides are TGCGCCAGCAGTGAGGGCCCTTTTCCCCCAAGGGAGACCCAGTACTTC.

The CDR3 sequence is CASSHGGEQYF. The DNA of the CDR3 is TGTGCCAGCAGCCACGGGGGGGAGCAGTACTTC. The V gene is TRBV6-5, the J gene TRBJ2-7; 7 positions match TRBD2. Germline V lookup: CDR1 MNHEY, CDR2 SVGAGI. This CDR3 has 11 amino acids. V shed 6 bases and J 7 bases; nucleotides not matched to a gene: 3.

CDR3 sequence reads: CAISEAPTGELFF. In DNA form, the CDR3 reads TGTGCCATCAGTGAAGCCCCGACCGGGGAGCTGTTTTTT. The chain recombines TRBV10-3 with TRBJ2-2; D not resolved. This CDR3 comprises 13 residues. Germline V gene lookup returns CDR1 ENHRY and CDR2 SYGVKD. V was shortened by 3 bases and J by 5 bases, with 7 bases between the two germline ends.

The chain uses TRBV11-2 and TRBJ1-5, with D possibly matching TRBD1 (6 bases). The CDR3 has 15 amino acids. V was shortened by 1 base and J by 7 bases, with 14 bases between the two germline ends. Per germline, CDR1 SGHAT and CDR2 FQNNGV. The CDR3 DNA sequence: TGTGCCAGCAGCTTAGGAGGGGGGGAGAGCCAGCCCCAGCATTTT. This gives the protein CASSLGGGESQPQHF. The variable domain in full, with the rest retrieved from reference TRBV11-2 and TRBJ1-5, is EAGVAQSPRYKIIEKRQSVAFWCNPISGHATLYWYQQILGQGPKLLIQFQNNGVVDDSQLPKDRFSAERLKGVDSTLKIQPAKLEDSAVYLCASSLGGGESQPQHFGDGTRLSIL.

The chain combines TRBV6-5 with TRBJ1-4; no firm D call. This CDR3 has 13 residues. Deletions cut 4 bases from V and 3 bases from J, with 6 bases between. Germline V gene sequence: CDR1 MNHEY, CDR2 SVGAGI. The CDR3 bases are TGTGCCAGCAGTTGGAAGGCTAATGAAAAACTGTTTTTT. This gives the protein CASSWKANEKLFF.

The rearrangement links TRBV18 to TRBJ2-1; a possible D gene is TRBD2 (5 bases). The germline gives CDR1 KGHSH, CDR2 LQKENI. Trimming cost V 0 bases and J 7 bases, with 16 bases left between them. CDR3 length: 16 amino acids. This chain's CDR3 is CASSPPGGLVLNEQFF. DNA for the CDR3: TGTGCCAGCTCACCACCGGGCGGGTTAGTATTGAATGAGCAGTTCTTC.

The V and J genes are TRBV15 and TRBJ2-1, with a possible D match to TRBD2 (6 bases). Per the germline V gene, CDR1 is LNHNV and CDR2 is YYDKDF (reference sequence). The CDR3 covers 15 residues. The V gene lost 0 bases and the J gene lost 1 base, with 7 bases spanning the gap. CDR3 amino acids: CATSRDRGSYNEQFF. CDR3 coding DNA: TGTGCCACCAGCAGAGATCGGGGGTCCTACAATGAGCAGTTCTTC.

The chain uses TRBV6-5 and TRBJ2-5; D is undetermined. The CDR3 has 13 residues. Per germline, CDR1 MNHEY and CDR2 SVGAGI. The germline V and J ends were trimmed by 6 bases and 6 bases, with 14 bases remaining between them. The CDR3 here is CASSRIRAKTQYF. The CDR3 DNA reads as TGTGCCAGCAGCAGGATTCGGGCGAAGACCCAGTACTTC.

The chain combines TRBV19 with TRBJ1-4; tentative D call: TRBD1 (5 bases). V was shortened by 2 bases and J by 8 bases, with 18 bases between the two germline ends. CDR1 is LNHDA, CDR2 SQIVND, per germline (reference sequence). The CDR3 is 16 residues long. In DNA, the CDR3 is TGTGCCAGTAGTATACGGCGCTGGGGCCAAAGGGAAAAACTGTTTTTT. Its translation: CASSIRRWGQREKLFF.

The chain is built from TRBV29-1 and TRBJ2-2; possibly TRBD1 or TRBD2 for D (6 bases each). Germline V gene lookup returns CDR1 SQVTM and CDR2 ANQGSEA. V gave up 7 bases and J gave up 7 bases, with 19 bases separating them. The length of the CDR3 is 14 residues. The CDR3 loop reads CSAARGGGHGELFF. Here the CDR3 DNA reads TGCAGCGCTGCCCGCGGAGGGGGTCACGGGGAGCTGTTTTTT.

The CDR3 region has the DNA TGTGCCAGCGGTTGGACTAGCAGGAGGGAGACCCAGTACTTC. This sequence encodes CASGWTSRRETQYF. V gene TRBV2 combines with J gene TRBJ2-5, with 8 bases identical to TRBD2. With 8 bases clipped from V and 5 bases from J, the junction kept 10 bases outside the gene matches. The CDR3 loop spans 14 amino acids. The germline V gene encodes CDR1 SNHLY and CDR2 FYNNEI. The full variable domain, its missing parts supplied by reference TRBV2 and TRBJ2-5, is EPEVTQTPSHQVTQMGQEVILRCVPISNHLYFYWYRQILGQKVEFLVSFYNNEISEKSEIFDDQFSVERPDGSNFTLKIRSTKLEDSAMYFCASGWTSRRETQYFGPGTRLLVL.

This chain connects TRBV6-1 to TRBJ1-2; D not certain. Germline V gene sequence: CDR1 MNHNS, CDR2 SASEGT. Deletions cut 1 base from V and 3 bases from J, with 24 bases between. This CDR3 has 19 residues. CDR3 residues: CASSEVGFGGFGYDYGYTF. The CDR3 coding sequence is TGTGCCAGCAGTGAAGTTGGGTTCGGAGGATTCGGCTACGACTATGGCTACACCTTC.

The CDR3 sequence: CASSPRRTLLTGGFYNEQFF. CDR3 in DNA: TGTGCCAGCAGCCCACGACGGACATTGCTCACAGGGGGTTTTTACAATGAGCAGTTCTTC. The chain joins TRBV9 to TRBJ2-1, with 8 bases fitting TRBD1. Trimming cost V 4 bases and J 4 bases; bases outside gene matches: 22. The V gene's germline CDR1 is SGDLS and CDR2 YYNGEE. This CDR3 comprises 20 residues.

This chain links TRBV19 with TRBJ2-3; TRBD2 matches at 8 bases. The CDR3 totals 16 residues. Germline trimming cut 3 bases from V and 5 bases from J; bases unmatched to any gene: 10. Germline lookup yields CDR1 LNHDA and CDR2 SQIVND (reference sequence). The CDR3 region has the DNA TGTGCCAGTAGTATCGAAATCTCGGGGGGGTTAGATACGCAGTATTTT. Protein product: CASSIEISGGLDTQYF.

V gene TRBV2 combines with J gene TRBJ1-5; no reliable D call. The CDR3 covers 15 residues. V was cut by 6 bases and J by 4 bases, with 16 bases left in between. Germline CDR1 SNHLY, CDR2 FYNNEI. CDR3 residues: CASSPTGFSNQPQHF. CDR3 DNA sequence: TGTGCCAGCAGCCCAACGGGCTTCTCAAATCAGCCCCAGCATTTT.

This clone was found once. The chain is built from TRBV9 and TRBJ2-3; D unresolved. The CDR3 consists of 12 residues. CDR1 is SGDLS and CDR2 is YYNGEE in the germline V gene. V lost 4 bases, J lost 4 bases, and 7 bases lay in between. DNA of the CDR3: TGTGCCAGCAGCTCCGAGGCAGATACGCAGTATTTT. It encodes CASSSEADTQYF.

This clone showed up just a few times. The chain combines TRBV6-1 with TRBJ2-7; no reliable D call. Germline-derived CDR1 and CDR2 are MNHNS and SASEGT. There are 13 residues in the CDR3. V was clipped by 3 bases and J by 2 bases, with 8 bases between them. The CDR3 region is CASSDRPAYEQYF. CDR3 in DNA: TGTGCCAGCAGTGATCGGCCGGCCTACGAGCAGTACTTC.

The V gene is TRBV6-5, the J gene TRBJ1-6; no firm D call. V was trimmed by 0 bases and J by 8 bases, leaving 5 bases between them. The CDR3 has 13 residues. Per the germline V gene, CDR1 is MNHEY and CDR2 is SVGAGI. The CDR3 is CASSYSGDSPLHF. The CDR3, as DNA: TGTGCCAGCAGTTACTCTGGGGATTCACCCCTCCACTTT.

The chain links TRBV18 to TRBJ2-5; D unclear. The length of the CDR3 is 13 residues. The germline CDR1 and CDR2 sequences are KGHSH and LQKENI. The V gene lost 3 bases and the J gene lost 1 base, with 6 bases spanning the gap. CDR3 in amino acids: CASSPLSQETQYF. The CDR3 DNA is TGTGCCAGCTCACCTCTGAGCCAAGAGACCCAGTACTTC.

This chain connects TRBV5-4 to TRBJ2-7; 11 nucleotides align to TRBD1. The CDR3 extends over 16 amino acids. The J segment lost 2 bases and the V segment lost 0 bases, leaving 4 bases of the junction unmatched. Germline V gives CDR1 SGHNT, CDR2 YYREEE (reference sequence). CDR3: CASSLGGTGGTYEQYF. CDR3 sequence (DNA): TGTGCCAGCAGCTTGGGGGGGACAGGGGGGACCTACGAGCAGTACTTC.